The 17 T cell receptor beta chains below all came from one sample that was sequenced in a study of CD8 T cells in Susac syndrome. With random hexamers, reverse transcription was performed on about 0.45 to 1 ug of RNA. TCRdb reprocessed the immunoSEQ multiplex PCR reads with MiXCR, giving one entry per CDR3 protein. Here the sample spans 210,000 or so distinct CDR3 sequences, about 95% being singletons. Input material: CD4+ T cells from PBMCs. All receptors derive from a human donor with Susac syndrome.

In this sample, this clonotype turned up a few times. This rearrangement joins TRBV4-1 to TRBJ1-5, with 9 bases identical to TRBD1. There are 16 residues in the CDR3. Germline CDR1 is MGHRA and CDR2 is YSYEKL. J gave up 6 bases and V 1 base, and 7 bases lay outside the gene matches. CDR3 in DNA: TGCGCCAGCAGCCAAGTGAACAGGGGGCCGGGTCAGCCCCAGCATTTT. Its translation: CASSQVNRGPGQPQHF.

The chain employs TRBV20-1 and TRBJ1-2; D is unresolved. CDR3 length equals 13 residues. V gave up 5 bases and J gave up 0 bases, with 10 bases separating them. Germline CDR1 and CDR2: DFQATT and SNEGSKA (reference sequence). CDR3 sequence reads: CSAVKGTNYGYTF. In DNA, the CDR3 is TGCAGTGCTGTCAAGGGTACTAACTATGGCTACACCTTC.

V gene TRBV20-1 combines with J gene TRBJ2-3, with D unresolved. V dropped 3 bases and J dropped 0 bases, with 4 bases sitting between them. CDR1 and CDR2 from the germline V gene are DFQATT and SNEGSKA (reference sequence). The CDR3 has 12 amino acids. CDR3 region: CSASTSTDTQYF. For the CDR3, the DNA is TGCAGTGCTAGCACTAGCACAGATACGCAGTATTTT.

The chain has TRBV18 and TRBJ1-4; D call uncertain. The germline CDR1 and CDR2 sequences are KGHSH and LQKENI. V was clipped by 3 bases and J by 0 bases, with 11 bases between them. The CDR3 runs 16 residues. The CDR3 protein is CASSPSPPATNEKLFF. The CDR3 nucleotides read TGTGCCAGCTCACCCAGCCCTCCCGCAACTAATGAAAAACTGTTTTTT.

The rearrangement uses TRBV20-1 and TRBJ2-5, with TRBD2 matching 10 bases. This CDR3 is built from 15 residues. The V and J ends lost 3 bases and 1 base, in that order; junction bases with no gene match: 5. In germline, CDR1 is DFQATT, CDR2 SNEGSKA (reference sequence). The CDR3 sequence: CSASGSGGFQETQYF. DNA for the CDR3: TGCAGTGCTAGCGGTAGCGGGGGGTTCCAAGAGACCCAGTACTTC.

This clonotype was recorded once. The chain is built from TRBV6-5 and TRBJ2-5; TRBD2 is a possible D gene (5 bases). Trimming left V 0 bases short and J 0 bases short, with 8 bases between. CDR3 length: 15 residues. The V gene's germline CDR1 is MNHEY and CDR2 SVGAGI. The CDR3 DNA reads as TGTGCCAGCAGTTACTCTGAGCGGTACCAAGAGACCCAGTACTTC. Amino acids: CASSYSERYQETQYF.

This clonotype was recorded once. The chain's CDR3 is CASTRQGRGRAEAFF. As DNA, the CDR3 is TGTGCCAGTACACGACAGGGCAGGGGAAGGGCTGAAGCTTTCTTT. The chain has TRBV7-9 and TRBJ1-1, with TRBD1 identical over 7 bases. J lost 6 bases, V lost 9 bases, and 16 bases had no gene match. Germline CDR1 reads SEHNR; CDR2 reads FQNEAQ (reference sequence). The CDR3 spans 15 residues.

This clonotype was found once. The chain links TRBV7-8 to TRBJ2-7; no firm D call. This CDR3 has 14 amino acids. V was trimmed by 6 bases and J by 5 bases, leaving 17 bases between them. Germline assignment: CDR1 SGHVS and CDR2 FQNEAQ. This chain's CDR3 is CASSLTQDTHEQYF. The CDR3 DNA reads as TGTGCCAGCAGTCTGACACAAGATACCCACGAGCAGTACTTC.

This chain joins TRBV25-1 and TRBJ1-5, with D hard to call. V was shortened by 1 base and J by 1 base, with 11 bases between the two germline ends. Germline V gene lookup returns CDR1 MGHDK and CDR2 SYGVNS. This CDR3 has 16 residues. The CDR3 is CASSEFVAMSNQPQHF. DNA for the CDR3: TGTGCCAGCAGTGAATTTGTAGCAATGAGCAATCAGCCCCAGCATTTT.

The rearrangement uses TRBV4-1 and TRBJ1-1, with 9 bases fitting TRBD1. Germline V CDR1 and CDR2: MGHRA, YSYEKL. Trimming took 8 bases from V and 4 from J; bases not matched to a gene: 14. There are 16 residues in the CDR3. The CDR3 protein is CASSLGRDRVGTEAFF. The CDR3 coding sequence is TGCGCCAGCTCCTTAGGGCGGGACAGGGTAGGCACTGAAGCTTTCTTT.

The J gene is TRBJ1-1, the V gene TRBV25-1, with 7 bases fitting TRBD1. Germline V gene sequence: CDR1 MGHDK, CDR2 SYGVNS. The CDR3 covers 14 residues. The junction had 6 bases not matched to a gene; V was cut back by 4 bases and J by 4 bases. The CDR3 DNA is TGTGCCAGCAGTGGACCAGGGGGAGGCACTGAAGCTTTCTTT. Protein sequence: CASSGPGGGTEAFF.

The J gene is TRBJ1-6, the V gene TRBV6-6; 8 positions agree with TRBD1. This CDR3 contains 15 residues. Germline CDR1 is MNHNY and CDR2 is SVGAGI (reference sequence). Germline trimming cut 4 bases from V and 6 bases from J; bases unmatched to any gene: 5. As DNA, the CDR3 is TGTGCCAGCAGTTCCGACGGACAGGGTAATTCACCCCTCCACTTT. Translated, it gives CASSSDGQGNSPLHF.

Only one count was recorded for this clonotype. The chain recombines TRBV12-3 or TRBV12-4 with TRBJ2-7; D is undetermined. This CDR3 is built from 15 residues. V lost 8 bases and J 3 bases, leaving 20 bases between the germline ends. CDR3 nucleotides: TGTGCCAGCCGTCCTTCCTTGACCTCCCACTACGAGCAGTACTTC. Residues: CASRPSLTSHYEQYF.

The rearrangement links TRBV4-2 to TRBJ2-3, with TRBD2 identical over 8 bases. V lost 0 bases to trimming and J lost 4 bases; unmatched junction nucleotides: 3. CDR1 LGHNA and CDR2 YNFKEQ come from the germline V gene. This CDR3 comprises 15 residues. The CDR3: CASSQDRAGADTQYF. CDR3 sequence (DNA): TGTGCCAGCAGCCAAGATAGAGCGGGGGCAGATACGCAGTATTTT.

V usage is TRBV7-2 and J usage is TRBJ2-3; D perhaps matches TRBD1 (5 bases). Germline V lookup: CDR1 SGHTA, CDR2 FQGNSA. The CDR3 spans 14 residues. The V and J ends lost 1 base and 6 bases respectively, with 11 bases between them. For the CDR3, the DNA is TGTGCCAGCAGCTTAGACAGGTCAGGGGATACGCAGTATTTT. As protein: CASSLDRSGDTQYF.

This chain joins TRBV19 and TRBJ1-2; D gene ambiguous. Trimming took off 6 bases at V and 0 bases at J, with 17 bases between the two ends. The CDR3 is made up of 16 amino acids. Germline CDR1 LNHDA, CDR2 SQIVND (reference sequence). CDR3 nucleotides: TGTGCCAGTAGGGAGGGAACAGCGAATCCTAACTATGGCTACACCTTC. This sequence encodes CASREGTANPNYGYTF.

The chain joins TRBV5-1 to TRBJ2-7; D is ambiguous. CDR1 and CDR2 (germline): SGHRS, YFSETQ. Deletions cut 2 bases from V and 0 bases from J, with 12 bases between. The CDR3 sequence is 15 residues long. The CDR3 bases are TGCGCCAGCAGCTTCAGTGCTGGGGTCTCCTACGAGCAGTACTTC. Its protein product is CASSFSAGVSYEQYF.